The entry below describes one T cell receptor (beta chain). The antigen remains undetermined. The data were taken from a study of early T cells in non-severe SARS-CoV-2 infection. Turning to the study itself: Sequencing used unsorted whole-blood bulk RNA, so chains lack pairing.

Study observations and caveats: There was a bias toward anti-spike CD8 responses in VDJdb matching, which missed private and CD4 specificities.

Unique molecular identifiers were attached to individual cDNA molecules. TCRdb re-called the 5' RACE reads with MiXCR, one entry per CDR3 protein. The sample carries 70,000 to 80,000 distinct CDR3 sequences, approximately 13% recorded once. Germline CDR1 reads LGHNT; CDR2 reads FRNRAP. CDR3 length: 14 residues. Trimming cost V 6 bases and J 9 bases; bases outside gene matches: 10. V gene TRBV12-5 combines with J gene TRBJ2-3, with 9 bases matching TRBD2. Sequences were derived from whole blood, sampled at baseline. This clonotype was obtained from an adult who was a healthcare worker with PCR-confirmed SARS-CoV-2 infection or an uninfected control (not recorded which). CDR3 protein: CASGQTGTSHTQYF. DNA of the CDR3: TGTGCTAGTGGCCAAACCGGGACTAGCCACACGCAGTATTTT.